Following are 3 T cell receptor beta chains from one sample sequenced in a study of blood T cells in healthy people across ages. Sample-barcoded 5' priming and a J-beta primer mix drove a second PCR of roughly 7 to 11 cycles. TCRdb analysed the 5' RACE reads with MiXCR anew, one entry per CDR3 protein. The sample yields about 620,000 distinct CDR3 sequences, around 50% seen once. The sequencing sample was made of blood. Source of these receptors: a woman at least 80 years old in good health.

CDR3 sequence reads: CASSKSANTEAFF. The CDR3 coding sequence is TGTGCCAGCAGTAAGTCGGCCAACACTGAAGCTTTCTTT. This rearrangement joins TRBV3-1 to TRBJ1-1, with D unclear. Looked up from germline, CDR1 is LGHDT and CDR2 is YNNKEL (reference sequence). The CDR3 totals 13 residues. V was clipped by 6 bases and J by 2 bases, with 10 bases between them. Filled out from reference TRBV3-1 and TRBJ1-1, the complete variable domain reads DTAVSQTPKYLVTQMGNDKSIKCEQNLGHDTMYWYKQDSKKFLKIMFSYNNKELIINETVPNRFSPKSPDKAHLNLHINSLELGDSAVYFCASSKSANTEAFFGQGTRLTVV.

The CDR3 nucleotides are TGTGCCAGCGGTTGGCAGGGGAAAGAGACCCAGTACTTC. Residues: CASGWQGKETQYF. The V call is TRBV6-5, the J call TRBJ2-5; tentatively, D is TRBD1 (6 bases). CDR1 and CDR2 from the germline V gene are MNHEY and SVGAGI. The CDR3 is made up of 13 amino acids. V was trimmed by 8 bases and J by 3 bases, leaving 13 bases between them.

This chain links TRBV28 with TRBJ1-2; 8 positions match TRBD1. V lost 11 bases, J lost 7 bases, and 15 bases stayed unmatched. The V gene's germline CDR1 is MDHEN and CDR2 SYDVKM. CDR3 length: 14 amino acids. The CDR3 protein is CAGSADAGGFGYTF. CDR3 in DNA: TGTGCCGGCTCCGCGGATGCAGGGGGCTTTGGCTACACCTTC.